The next 32 T cell receptor beta chains were all read from a single sample in a study of T cells in Graves' hyperthyroidism and ophthalmopathy. The investigators amplified TCR beta CDR3 regions from RNA transcripts. Carried out on the TCR CDR3, a first-round RT-PCR used the HTBI primer set. TCRdb passed the multiplex PCR reads through MiXCR, listing each CDR3 protein once. Among 660,000 or so distinct CDR3 sequences listed, around 21% were seen once. The sequencing input was blood. The receptors originated from a young man with Graves' ophthalmopathy.

A word on this clonotype: Just one base apart from a much larger clone, this may be a read error. V usage is TRBV11-3 and J usage is TRBJ2-1; either TRBD1 or TRBD2 may supply D (5 bases each). Per germline, CDR1 SGHNT and CDR2 YENEEA. The V end was cut by 2 bases, the J end by 9 bases, with 11 bases between. The CDR3 has 13 amino acids. CDR3 sequence (DNA): TGTGCCAGCAGCTTACTTAAGGGGAGTGAGCAGTTCTTC. Translated, it gives CASSLLKGSEQFF.

This clonotype was picked up many times. The chain carries TRBV2 and TRBJ1-1, with D uncertain. CDR3 size: 14 residues. Germline CDR1 is SNHLY and CDR2 is FYNNEI. V lost 7 bases to trimming and J lost 1 base, with 13 bases between them. CDR3 loop: CASTEWRGNTEAFF. Here the CDR3 DNA reads TGTGCCAGCACGGAATGGCGAGGGAACACTGAAGCTTTCTTT.

The chain couples TRBV7-9 to TRBJ2-7, with TRBD2 matching over 8 bases. Germline V lookup: CDR1 SEHNR, CDR2 FQNEAQ (reference sequence). This CDR3 contains 16 residues. With V trimmed by 1 base and J by 0 bases, 5 bases remained unmatched. In DNA form, the CDR3 reads TGTGCCAGCAGCTTAGGCGGGGGGCTCTTCTCCTACGAGCAGTACTTC. Translation gives CASSLGGGLFSYEQYF.

The rearrangement uses TRBV27 and TRBJ2-1; 10 bases fit TRBD2. The CDR3 totals 14 residues. The germline CDR1 and CDR2 sequences are MNHEY and SMNVEV (reference sequence). The V gene end was trimmed by 6 bases and the J gene end by 8 bases; junction bases not matched to a gene: 7. The CDR3 reads CASSASGRSDEQFF. CDR3 coding DNA: TGTGCCAGCAGCGCTAGCGGGAGAAGTGATGAGCAGTTCTTC.

In this sample, this clonotype turned up a few times. The chain carries TRBV5-8 and TRBJ1-1; no definite D call. The germline gives CDR1 SGHTS, CDR2 YDEGEE. The CDR3 has 13 amino acids. Trimming took 2 bases from V and 6 from J, leaving 11 bases between them. The CDR3 coding sequence is TGTGCCAGCAGCTTCTCCGTCTACCCTGAAGCTTTCTTT. It codes for CASSFSVYPEAFF.

This chain connects TRBV6-1 to TRBJ2-1; D might be TRBD2 (5 bases). The V gene lost 7 bases and the J gene lost 8 bases, with 15 bases spanning the gap. Germline CDR1 is MNHNS and CDR2 is SASEGT. The CDR3 is 13 residues long. CDR3 sequence (DNA): TGTGCCAGCAACCGTGACTACCCCGATGAGCAGTTCTTC. Translating gives CASNRDYPDEQFF.

This clonotype was seen once. The gene calls are TRBV18 and TRBJ2-5; maybe TRBD2 (6 bases). The germline V gene has CDR1 KGHSH and CDR2 LQKENI. CDR3 length equals 15 residues. V dropped 1 base and J dropped 5 bases, with 14 bases sitting between them. The CDR3 region has the DNA TGTGCCAGCTCACCACGGGCGGCCCGGGGGGAGACCCAGTACTTC. Protein: CASSPRAARGETQYF.

The chain uses TRBV13 and TRBJ1-1; 7 nucleotides line up with TRBD1. J gave up 8 bases and V 5 bases, and 8 bases lay outside the gene matches. Germline V CDR1 and CDR2: PRHDT, FYEKMQ (reference sequence). The CDR3 length is 13 residues. Written as DNA, the CDR3 is TGTGCCAGCAGCCCCTCCAGGGACAGAGAAGCTTTCTTT. It codes for CASSPSRDREAFF.

This clonotype has a handful of counts. The chain is built from TRBV7-9 and TRBJ2-2; the D gene is possibly TRBD1 (6 bases). V was cut by 5 bases and J by 6 bases, with 13 bases left in between. The CDR3 is 14 residues long. CDR1 SEHNR and CDR2 FQNEAQ come from the germline V gene (reference sequence). CDR3 sequence reads: CASSPTGGPGELFF. CDR3 sequence (DNA): TGTGCCAGCAGCCCGACAGGTGGTCCCGGGGAGCTGTTTTTT.

This clonotype was seen many times. V and J are TRBV15 and TRBJ1-1; D is unclear. The germline CDR1 and CDR2 sequences are LNHNV and YYDKDF (reference sequence). There are 14 residues in the CDR3. Trimming took 1 base from V and 0 from J, leaving 6 bases between them. The CDR3 loop is CATSRGGLNTEAFF. CDR3 nucleotides: TGTGCCACCAGCAGAGGAGGGCTGAACACTGAAGCTTTCTTT.

The table lists this clonotype with many counts. V gene TRBV29-1 combines with J gene TRBJ1-2, with 7 bases that match TRBD1. Trimming cost V 1 base and J 8 bases; bases outside gene matches: 13. Germline CDR1 and CDR2: SQVTM and ANQGSEA. The CDR3 covers 15 residues. CDR3 nucleotides: TGCAGCGTTGAAGCCAGCGACAGGGAGGGTTACGGCTACACCTTC. The encoded protein is CSVEASDREGYGYTF. Filled out from reference TRBV29-1 and TRBJ1-2, the complete variable domain reads SAVISQKPSRDICQRGTSLTIQCQVDSQVTMMFWYRQQPGQSLTLIATANQGSEATYESGFVIDKFPISRPNLTFSTLTVSNMSPEDSSIYLCSVEASDREGYGYTFGSGTRLTVV.

Concerning this clonotype itself: A much larger clone sits a single nucleotide away, making a read error possible. The CDR3 DNA follows: TGTGCCTGGACGAGACTAGCGGATAAGCAGTTCTTC. Translation: CAWTRLADKQFF. The V and J genes are TRBV30 and TRBJ2-1; 9 bases map to TRBD2. Germline V gene data show CDR1 as GTSNPN and CDR2 as SVGIG (reference sequence). The trim removed 4 bases at V and 11 bases at J, leaving 6 bases unmatched. The CDR3 covers 12 residues.

V gene TRBV6-1 combines with J gene TRBJ1-3; TRBD1 might be the D (6 bases). Trimming stripped 6 bases from V and 0 bases from J, with 12 bases between. CDR3 size: 15 residues. Germline CDR1 MNHNS, CDR2 SASEGT. CDR3 amino acids: CASSIGQYSGNTIYF. The CDR3 DNA reads TGTGCCAGCAGCATTGGACAGTACTCTGGAAACACCATATATTTT.

This clonotype was detected a few times. V gene TRBV28 combines with J gene TRBJ1-2; D may be TRBD1 (5 bases). From germline, CDR1 is MDHEN and CDR2 SYDVKM. The V and J ends lost 7 bases and 9 bases respectively, with 12 bases between them. The CDR3 covers 11 residues. The CDR3 here is CASTGVDSYTF. Here the CDR3 DNA reads TGTGCCAGCACGGGGGTAGATAGCTACACCTTC.

This clonotype turned up a few times. This rearrangement joins TRBV15 to TRBJ2-1; the match to TRBD2 covers 11 bases. The length of the CDR3 is 19 residues. Looked up from germline, CDR1 is LNHNV and CDR2 is YYDKDF (reference sequence). The V gene end was trimmed by 3 bases and the J gene end by 7 bases; junction bases not matched to a gene: 17. The CDR3 sequence: CATSRVSFQLAGVRNEQFF. In nucleotides, the CDR3 is TGTGCCACCAGCAGGGTCTCTTTTCAACTAGCGGGAGTGAGAAATGAGCAGTTCTTC.

This chain uses TRBV5-1 with TRBJ1-4, with TRBD1 as a possible D gene (5 bases). CDR3 size: 16 residues. V lost 0 bases to trimming and J lost 0 bases, with 9 bases between them. CDR1 and CDR2 from the germline V gene are SGHRS and YFSETQ. CDR3 DNA: TGCGCCAGCAGCTTGGCGGGGGATACAACTAATGAAAAACTGTTTTTT. Residues: CASSLAGDTTNEKLFF.

In this sample, this clonotype turned up many times. One end of the junction fails to match germline, which may point to a read error. This sequence joins TRBV5-1 and TRBJ1-4, with D uncertain. This CDR3 region has 14 residues. Germline CDR1 and CDR2: SGHRS and YFSETQ. The CDR3 DNA reads as TGTGCCAGCAGTTTAGCTGCAACTAATGAAAAACTGTTTTTT. Amino acids: CASSLAATNEKLFF.

The chain carries TRBV7-9 and TRBJ1-1; no clear D. This CDR3 has 13 amino acids. V lost 5 bases and J 5 bases, leaving 12 bases between the germline ends. Germline V gene lookup returns CDR1 SEHNR and CDR2 FQNEAQ (reference sequence). The CDR3 sequence: CASSPQSRTEAFF. The CDR3 DNA sequence: TGTGCCAGCAGCCCCCAGAGTAGGACTGAAGCTTTCTTT.

This clonotype occurred many times. V gene TRBV12-3 or TRBV12-4 combines with J gene TRBJ2-5; D is unclear. V lost 2 bases and J 3 bases, leaving 13 bases between the germline ends. CDR3 length: 15 amino acids. CDR3 coding DNA: TGTGCCAGCAGTTTACACCCCAGCCTAGAAGAGACCCAGTACTTC. Amino acid sequence: CASSLHPSLEETQYF.

A few counts support this clonotype. This chain links TRBV28 with TRBJ1-5; D ambiguous. Trimming left V 5 bases short and J 3 bases short, with 8 bases between. The CDR3 consists of 13 residues. CDR1 is MDHEN and CDR2 is SYDVKM in the germline V gene. CDR3 nucleotide sequence: TGTGCCAGCAGTCCCCAGTACAATCAGCCCCAGCATTTT. Translated, it gives CASSPQYNQPQHF. Based on the CDR3 plus reference TRBV28 and TRBJ1-5, the full variable domain is DVKVTQSSRYLVKRTGEKVFLECVQDMDHENMFWYRQDPGLGLRLIYFSYDVKMKEKGDIPEGYSVSREKKERFSLILESASTNQTSMYLCASSPQYNQPQHFGDGTRLSIL.

This clonotype was found a few times. This rearrangement joins TRBV11-2 to TRBJ2-2, with 8 bases aligning to TRBD1. V was clipped by 5 bases and J by 0 bases; unmatched bases: 2. The CDR3 extends over 15 amino acids. Germline V gene sequence: CDR1 SGHAT, CDR2 FQNNGV. In DNA form, the CDR3 reads TGTGCCAGCAGCCAACAGGGGGCGAACACCGGGGAGCTGTTTTTT. Residues: CASSQQGANTGELFF.

This clonotype turned up a few times. This chain uses TRBV6-1 with TRBJ2-2; 9 bases map to TRBD2. The junction had 9 bases not matched to a gene; V was cut back by 4 bases and J by 6 bases. Germline CDR1 is MNHNS and CDR2 is SASEGT. The CDR3 is made up of 16 amino acids. The CDR3 spells CASSASGTSRPGELFF. CDR3 coding DNA: TGTGCCAGCAGTGCCTCCGGGACTAGCCGGCCCGGGGAGCTGTTTTTT.

This clonotype occurred many times. This chain links TRBV3-1 with TRBJ1-1, with D unclear. V was trimmed by 0 bases and J by 6 bases, leaving 8 bases between them. Germline CDR1 reads LGHDT; CDR2 reads YNNKEL (reference sequence). The CDR3 spans 13 residues. This CDR3 reads CASSQDGTAEAFF. The CDR3 coding sequence is TGTGCCAGCAGCCAAGACGGTACCGCTGAAGCTTTCTTT.

Many counts were recorded for this clonotype. The rearrangement uses TRBV5-1 and TRBJ2-1; D is undetermined. Per the germline V gene, CDR1 is SGHRS and CDR2 is YFSETQ. V gave up 4 bases and J gave up 5 bases, with 13 bases separating them. This CDR3 is built from 14 residues. In DNA, the CDR3 is TGCGCCAGCAGCCCGACTCAAGCCGACAATGAGCAGTTCTTC. Translating gives CASSPTQADNEQFF.

The J gene is TRBJ2-2, the V gene TRBV20-1; 7 bases line up with TRBD2. Germline CDR1 and CDR2: DFQATT and SNEGSKA (reference sequence). This CDR3 contains 16 residues. Trimming at V came to 0 bases and at J to 7 bases, leaving 11 bases not matched to a gene. The CDR3 coding sequence is TGCAGTGCTAGAGAAAGGCCAGCGGGAATCGGCGGGGAGCTGTTTTTT. Residues: CSARERPAGIGGELFF.

This chain joins TRBV27 and TRBJ2-3; 11 bases line up with TRBD2. The trim removed 2 bases at V and 2 bases at J, leaving 3 bases unmatched. The germline V gene has CDR1 MNHEY and CDR2 SMNVEV (reference sequence). This CDR3 has 16 amino acids. The CDR3 reads CASSLGTSGITDTQYF. CDR3 sequence (DNA): TGTGCCAGCAGTTTAGGGACTAGCGGAATCACAGATACGCAGTATTTT.

The chain has TRBV7-2 and TRBJ2-7, with 16 nucleotides matching TRBD2. V lost 3 bases to trimming and J lost 7 bases; unmatched junction nucleotides: 3. This CDR3 contains 15 residues. Germline values: CDR1 SGHTA, CDR2 FQGNSA. The CDR3 here is CASSLGTSGRAEQYF. The CDR3 nucleotides read TGTGCCAGCAGCTTGGGGACTAGCGGGAGGGCTGAGCAGTACTTC.

This clonotype has more than one count but fewer than ten. This rearrangement joins TRBV24-1 to TRBJ1-2; maybe TRBD1 (5 bases). The CDR3 is made up of 15 amino acids. V gave up 3 bases and J gave up 2 bases, with 12 bases separating them. Germline-derived CDR1 and CDR2 are KGHDR and SFDVKD. The CDR3 here is CATSDPRDSNYGYTF. The CDR3, as DNA: TGTGCCACCAGTGATCCCAGGGACTCCAACTATGGCTACACCTTC.

There are many counts of this clonotype. The rearrangement joins TRBV30 to TRBJ2-3; D unclear. Trimming left V 3 bases short and J 2 bases short, with 15 bases between. Germline assignment: CDR1 GTSNPN and CDR2 SVGIG (reference sequence). This CDR3 comprises 15 residues. DNA of the CDR3: TGTGCCTGGAGGAGGCCGAGAGTCCTCACAGATACGCAGTATTTT. It codes for CAWRRPRVLTDTQYF.

This clonotype was detected a few times. The genes are TRBV20-1 and TRBJ2-5, with 10 bases that match TRBD2. The ends lost 5 bases at V and 5 bases at J; junction bases unmatched: 8. This CDR3 has 14 amino acids. Looked up from germline, CDR1 is DFQATT and CDR2 is SNEGSKA (reference sequence). The DNA of the CDR3 is TGCAGTGCTTTAAAAGCGGGAGGGCCGGAGACCCAGTACTTC. Protein product: CSALKAGGPETQYF.

This clonotype was picked up many times. The chain uses TRBV7-9 and TRBJ2-7; 7 bases are a match to TRBD1. The J segment lost 5 bases and the V segment lost 5 bases, leaving 12 bases of the junction unmatched. Germline V CDR1 and CDR2: SEHNR, FQNEAQ (reference sequence). The CDR3 contains 15 residues. CDR3 loop: CASSPDRVRRNEQYF. DNA of the CDR3: TGTGCCAGCAGCCCCGACAGGGTACGGAGAAACGAGCAGTACTTC.

The chain is built from TRBV28 and TRBJ2-2; 11 bases match TRBD2. The J segment lost 6 bases and the V segment lost 4 bases, leaving 10 bases of the junction unmatched. This CDR3 spans 17 amino acids. The germline CDR1 and CDR2 sequences are MDHEN and SYDVKM. The CDR3 sequence is CASSSALAGAKAGELFF. Here the CDR3 DNA reads TGTGCCAGCAGTTCGGCACTAGCGGGAGCCAAGGCCGGGGAGCTGTTTTTT.